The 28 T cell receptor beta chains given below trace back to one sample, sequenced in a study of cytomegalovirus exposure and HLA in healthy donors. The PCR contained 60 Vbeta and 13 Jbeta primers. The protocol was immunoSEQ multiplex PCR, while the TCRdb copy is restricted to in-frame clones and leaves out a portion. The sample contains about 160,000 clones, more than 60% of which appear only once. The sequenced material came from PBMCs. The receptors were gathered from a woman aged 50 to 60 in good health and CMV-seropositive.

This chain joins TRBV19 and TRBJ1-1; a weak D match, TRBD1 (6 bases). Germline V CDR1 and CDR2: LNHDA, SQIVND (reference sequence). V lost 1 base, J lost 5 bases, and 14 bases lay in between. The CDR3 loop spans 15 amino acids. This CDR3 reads CASSIAAGVRTEAFF. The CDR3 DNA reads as TGTGCCAGTAGTATAGCGGCAGGGGTTAGGACTGAAGCTTTCTTT.

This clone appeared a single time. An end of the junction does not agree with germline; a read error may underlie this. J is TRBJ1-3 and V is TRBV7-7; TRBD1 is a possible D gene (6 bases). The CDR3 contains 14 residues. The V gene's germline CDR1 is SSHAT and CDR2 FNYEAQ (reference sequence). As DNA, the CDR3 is TGTGCTAGCAGCTTGACAGGCTCTGGAAACACCATATATTTT. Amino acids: CASSLTGSGNTIYF.

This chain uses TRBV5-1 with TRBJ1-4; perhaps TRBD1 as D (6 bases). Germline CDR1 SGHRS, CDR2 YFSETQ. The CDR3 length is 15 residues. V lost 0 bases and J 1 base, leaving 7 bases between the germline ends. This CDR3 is CASSLGRGTNEKLFF. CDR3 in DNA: TGCGCCAGCAGCTTGGGCAGGGGAACTAATGAAAAACTGTTTTTT.

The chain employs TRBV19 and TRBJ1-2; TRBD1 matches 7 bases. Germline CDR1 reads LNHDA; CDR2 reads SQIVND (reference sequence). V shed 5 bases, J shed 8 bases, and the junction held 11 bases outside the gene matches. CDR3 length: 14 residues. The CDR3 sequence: CASSSRDRAHGYTF. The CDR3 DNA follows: TGTGCCAGTAGTTCTCGAGACAGGGCTCACGGCTACACCTTC.

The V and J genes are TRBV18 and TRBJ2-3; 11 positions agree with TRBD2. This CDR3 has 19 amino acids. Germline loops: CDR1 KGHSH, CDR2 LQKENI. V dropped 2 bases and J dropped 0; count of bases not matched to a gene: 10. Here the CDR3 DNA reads TGTGCCAGCTCACCAAAAATAGCGGGAGGGAGAAGTAGCACAGATACGCAGTATTTT. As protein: CASSPKIAGGRSSTDTQYF.

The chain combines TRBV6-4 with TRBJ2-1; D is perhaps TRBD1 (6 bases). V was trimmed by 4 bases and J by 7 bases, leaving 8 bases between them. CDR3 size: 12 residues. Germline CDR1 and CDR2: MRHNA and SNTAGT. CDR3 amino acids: CASSADRNEQFF. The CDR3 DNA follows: TGTGCCAGCAGTGCCGACAGGAATGAGCAGTTCTTC.

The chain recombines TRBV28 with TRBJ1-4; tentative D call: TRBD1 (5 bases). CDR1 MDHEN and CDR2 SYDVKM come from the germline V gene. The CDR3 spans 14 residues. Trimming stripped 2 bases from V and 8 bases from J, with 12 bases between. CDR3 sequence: CASSLRGAGEKLFF. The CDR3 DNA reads TGTGCCAGCAGTTTACGCGGGGCGGGCGAAAAACTGTTTTTT.

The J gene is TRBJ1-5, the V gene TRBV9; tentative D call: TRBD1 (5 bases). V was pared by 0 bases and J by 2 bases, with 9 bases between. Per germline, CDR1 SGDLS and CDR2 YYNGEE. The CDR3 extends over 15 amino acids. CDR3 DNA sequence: TGTGCCAGCAGCGTAGGGGGCATTCGCAATCAGCCCCAGCATTTT. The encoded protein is CASSVGGIRNQPQHF.

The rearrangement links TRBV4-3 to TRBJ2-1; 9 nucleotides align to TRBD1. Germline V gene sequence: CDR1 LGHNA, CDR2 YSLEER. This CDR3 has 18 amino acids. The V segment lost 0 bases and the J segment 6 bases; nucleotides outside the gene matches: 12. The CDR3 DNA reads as TGCGCCAGCAGCCAAGATACCCCCTCTGGGACAGGGATCAATGAGCAGTTCTTC. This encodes CASSQDTPSGTGINEQFF.

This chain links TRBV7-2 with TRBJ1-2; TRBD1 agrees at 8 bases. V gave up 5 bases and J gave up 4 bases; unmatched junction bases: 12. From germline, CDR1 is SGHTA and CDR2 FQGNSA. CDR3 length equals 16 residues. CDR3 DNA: TGTGCCAGCAGCCTTGGACAGGGCGGGGAAACCTATGGCTACACCTTC. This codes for CASSLGQGGETYGYTF.

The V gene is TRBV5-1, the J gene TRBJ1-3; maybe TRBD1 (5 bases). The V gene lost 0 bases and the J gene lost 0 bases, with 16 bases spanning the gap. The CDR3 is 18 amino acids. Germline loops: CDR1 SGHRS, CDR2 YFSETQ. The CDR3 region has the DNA TGCGCCAGCAGCTTGGAGGGGTTTGAAGGGGTCTCTGGAAACACCATATATTTT. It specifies CASSLEGFEGVSGNTIYF.

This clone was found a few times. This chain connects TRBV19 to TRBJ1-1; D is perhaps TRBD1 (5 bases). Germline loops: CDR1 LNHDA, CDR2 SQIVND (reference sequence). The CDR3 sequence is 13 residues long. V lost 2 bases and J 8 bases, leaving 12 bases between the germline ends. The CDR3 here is CASSISRRGEAFF. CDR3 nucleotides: TGTGCCAGTAGTATATCCCGGAGGGGAGAAGCTTTCTTT.

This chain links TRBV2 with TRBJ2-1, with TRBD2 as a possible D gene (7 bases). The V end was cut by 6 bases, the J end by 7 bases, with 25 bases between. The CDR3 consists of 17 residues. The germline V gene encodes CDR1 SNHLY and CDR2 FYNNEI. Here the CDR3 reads CASRVKGGSGRINEQFF. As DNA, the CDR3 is TGTGCCAGCAGGGTTAAGGGGGGGAGCGGCCGCATTAATGAGCAGTTCTTC.

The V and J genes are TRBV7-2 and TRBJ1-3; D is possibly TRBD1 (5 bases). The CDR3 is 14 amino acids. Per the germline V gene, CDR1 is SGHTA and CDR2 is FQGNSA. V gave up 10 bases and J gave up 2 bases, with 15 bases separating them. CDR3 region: CATTFGGTGNTIYF. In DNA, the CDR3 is TGTGCCACCACCTTCGGGGGGACTGGAAACACCATATATTTT.

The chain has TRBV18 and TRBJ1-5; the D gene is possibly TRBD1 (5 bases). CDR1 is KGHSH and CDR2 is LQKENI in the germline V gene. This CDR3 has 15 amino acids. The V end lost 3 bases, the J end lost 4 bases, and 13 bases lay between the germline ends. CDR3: CASSPAAGPNQPQHF. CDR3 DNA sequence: TGTGCCAGCTCACCGGCGGCAGGGCCTAATCAGCCCCAGCATTTT.

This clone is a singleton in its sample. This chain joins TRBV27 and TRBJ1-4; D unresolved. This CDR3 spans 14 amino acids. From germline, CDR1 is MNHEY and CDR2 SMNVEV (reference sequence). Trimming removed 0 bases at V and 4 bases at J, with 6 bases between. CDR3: CASSLSQNNEKLFF. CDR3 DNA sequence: TGTGCCAGCAGTTTATCACAGAATAATGAAAAACTGTTTTTT.

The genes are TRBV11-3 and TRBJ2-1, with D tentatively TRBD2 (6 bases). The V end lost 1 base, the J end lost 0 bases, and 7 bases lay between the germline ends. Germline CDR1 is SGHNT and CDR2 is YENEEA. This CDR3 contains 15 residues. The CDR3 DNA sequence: TGTGCCAGCAGCTTAGTGGGGGGCTCCTACAATGAGCAGTTCTTC. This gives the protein CASSLVGGSYNEQFF.

Here the CDR3 DNA reads TGTGCTAGTGGTTTCTTTGGGACAGAGAACACTGAAGCTTTCTTT. Protein: CASGFFGTENTEAFF. The chain recombines TRBV12-5 with TRBJ1-1; 7 positions agree with TRBD1. Per the germline V gene, CDR1 is LGHNT and CDR2 is FRNRAP. The length of the CDR3 is 15 residues. J lost 1 base, V lost 3 bases, and 5 bases had no gene match.

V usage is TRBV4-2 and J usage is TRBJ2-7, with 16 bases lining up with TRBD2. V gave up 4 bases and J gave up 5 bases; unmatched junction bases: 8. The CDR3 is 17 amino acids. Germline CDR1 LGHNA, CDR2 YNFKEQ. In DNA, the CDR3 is TGTGCCAGCAGCCCGGGACTAGCGGGGGGGCCCCTTGACGAGCAGTACTTC. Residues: CASSPGLAGGPLDEQYF.

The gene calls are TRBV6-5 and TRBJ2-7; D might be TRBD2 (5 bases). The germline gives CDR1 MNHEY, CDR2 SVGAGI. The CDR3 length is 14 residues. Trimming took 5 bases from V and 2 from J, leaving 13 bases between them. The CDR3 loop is CASSAIREAYEQYF. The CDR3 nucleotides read TGTGCCAGCAGTGCGATCCGGGAAGCCTACGAGCAGTACTTC.

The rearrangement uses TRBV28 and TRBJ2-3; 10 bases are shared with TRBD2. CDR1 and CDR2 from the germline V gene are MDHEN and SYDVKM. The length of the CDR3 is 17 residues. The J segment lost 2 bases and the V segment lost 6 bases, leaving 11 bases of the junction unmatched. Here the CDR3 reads CASSPPSGGPLTDTQYF. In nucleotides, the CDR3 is TGTGCCAGCAGCCCCCCTAGCGGGGGACCGCTCACAGATACGCAGTATTTT.

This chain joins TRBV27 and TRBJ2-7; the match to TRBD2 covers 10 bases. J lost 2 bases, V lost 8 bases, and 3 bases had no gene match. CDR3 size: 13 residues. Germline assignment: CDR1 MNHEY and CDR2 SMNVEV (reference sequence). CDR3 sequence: CASGLAAPYEQYF. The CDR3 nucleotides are TGTGCCAGCGGACTAGCGGCACCCTACGAGCAGTACTTC.

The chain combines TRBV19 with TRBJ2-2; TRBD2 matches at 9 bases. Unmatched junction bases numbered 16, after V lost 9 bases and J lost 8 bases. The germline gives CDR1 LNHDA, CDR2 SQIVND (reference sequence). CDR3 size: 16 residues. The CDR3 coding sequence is TGTGCCAGGCCCCTTCAGGCGGGAGGGCCGGTAGGGGAGCTGTTTTTT. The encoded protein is CARPLQAGGPVGELFF.

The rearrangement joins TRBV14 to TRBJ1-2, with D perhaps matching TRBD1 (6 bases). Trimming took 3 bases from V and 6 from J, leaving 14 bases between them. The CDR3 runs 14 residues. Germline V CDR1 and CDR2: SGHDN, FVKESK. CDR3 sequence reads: CASSQTRGGHGYTF. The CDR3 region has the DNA TGTGCCAGCAGCCAGACCCGGGGGGGGCATGGCTACACCTTC. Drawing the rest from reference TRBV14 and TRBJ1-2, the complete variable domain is EAGVTQFPSHSVIEKGQTVTLRCDPISGHDNLYWYRRVMGKEIKFLLHFVKESKQDESGMPNNRFLAERTGGTYSTLKVQPAELEDSGVYFCASSQTRGGHGYTFGSGTRLTVV.

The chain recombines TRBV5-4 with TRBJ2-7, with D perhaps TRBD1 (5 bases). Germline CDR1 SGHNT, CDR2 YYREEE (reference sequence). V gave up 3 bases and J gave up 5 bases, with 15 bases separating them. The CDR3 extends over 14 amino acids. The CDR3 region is CASSSTRTSDEQYF. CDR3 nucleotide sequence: TGTGCCAGCAGCTCAACCCGGACAAGCGACGAGCAGTACTTC.

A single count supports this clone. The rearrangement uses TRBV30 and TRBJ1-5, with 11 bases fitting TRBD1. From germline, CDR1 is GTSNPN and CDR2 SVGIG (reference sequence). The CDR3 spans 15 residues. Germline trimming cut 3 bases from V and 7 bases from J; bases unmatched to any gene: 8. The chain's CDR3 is CAWSRDRGFGQPQHF. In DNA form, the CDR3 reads TGTGCCTGGAGCCGGGACAGGGGGTTTGGACAGCCCCAGCATTTT.

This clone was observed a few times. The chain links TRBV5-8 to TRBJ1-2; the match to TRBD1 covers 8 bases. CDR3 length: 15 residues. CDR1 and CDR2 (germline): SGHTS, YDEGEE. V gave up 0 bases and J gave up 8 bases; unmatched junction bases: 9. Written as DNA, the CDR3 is TGTGCCAGCAGCTTGGCTTCACAGGGGGTTAGAGGCTACACCTTC. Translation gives CASSLASQGVRGYTF.

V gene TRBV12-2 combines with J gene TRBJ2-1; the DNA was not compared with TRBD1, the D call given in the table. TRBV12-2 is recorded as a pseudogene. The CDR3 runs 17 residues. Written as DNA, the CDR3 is TGTGCAAGTCGCTTGGCCAGTCGGGACAGGGGTGGAGGGGAGCAGTTCTTC. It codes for CASRLASRDRGGGEQFF.